This T cell receptor beta chain was captured in a study of cytomegalovirus exposure and HLA in healthy donors. On this clone: The antigen remains unidentified.

In the PCR, 60 Vbeta and 13 Jbeta primers were used. Here immunoSEQ multiplex PCR was the method, and the copy in TCRdb shows in-frame clones only, minus some. The data show roughly 290,000 clones, with roughly 89% seen just once and approximately 2.2% held by the top ten. Study findings and constraints: Follow-up analysis seemed to connect common viral pathogens with several of the most significant clusters identified. Per a later analysis, HLA-associated TCR beta chains showed more clonal expansion than other, equally common TCR beta chains.

This CDR3 is built from 15 residues. Germline V gene sequence: CDR1 SGHVS, CDR2 FNYEAQ. Trimming removed 1 base from V and 3 bases from J, with 10 bases in between. This TCR came from a woman in her late teens or twenties in good health and CMV-seronegative. The sequenced material came from PBMCs. This chain connects TRBV7-6 to TRBJ2-1; TRBD2 is a possible D gene (5 bases). DNA for the CDR3: TGTGCCAGCAGCTTAGATAGGGAGTTCTACAATGAGCAGTTCTTC. As protein: CASSLDREFYNEQFF.